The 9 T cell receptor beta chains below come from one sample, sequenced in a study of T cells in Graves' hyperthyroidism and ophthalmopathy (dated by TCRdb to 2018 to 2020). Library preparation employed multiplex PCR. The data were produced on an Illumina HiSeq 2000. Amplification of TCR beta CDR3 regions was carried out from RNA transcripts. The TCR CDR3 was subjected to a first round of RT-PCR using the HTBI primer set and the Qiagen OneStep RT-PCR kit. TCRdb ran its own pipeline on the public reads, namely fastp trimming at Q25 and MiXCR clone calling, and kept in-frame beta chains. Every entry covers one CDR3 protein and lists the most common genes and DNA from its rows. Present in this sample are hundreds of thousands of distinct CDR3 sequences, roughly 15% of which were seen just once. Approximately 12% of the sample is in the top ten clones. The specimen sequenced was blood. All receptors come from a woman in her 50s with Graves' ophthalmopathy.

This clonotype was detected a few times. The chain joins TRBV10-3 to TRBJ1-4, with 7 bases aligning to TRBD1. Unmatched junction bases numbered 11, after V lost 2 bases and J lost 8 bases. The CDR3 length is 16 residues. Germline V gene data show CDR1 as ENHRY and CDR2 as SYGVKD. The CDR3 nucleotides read TGTGCCATCAGTGAGGATCTGGGACAGCGAGGAGAAAAACTGTTTTTT. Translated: CAISEDLGQRGEKLFF.

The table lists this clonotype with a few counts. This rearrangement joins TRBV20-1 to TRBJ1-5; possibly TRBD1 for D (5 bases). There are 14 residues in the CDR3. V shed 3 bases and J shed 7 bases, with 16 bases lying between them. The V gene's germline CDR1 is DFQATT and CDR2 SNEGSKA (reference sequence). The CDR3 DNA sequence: TGCAGTGCTAGCAGATTGTCGGGGGACCAGCCCCAGCATTTT. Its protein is CSASRLSGDQPQHF.

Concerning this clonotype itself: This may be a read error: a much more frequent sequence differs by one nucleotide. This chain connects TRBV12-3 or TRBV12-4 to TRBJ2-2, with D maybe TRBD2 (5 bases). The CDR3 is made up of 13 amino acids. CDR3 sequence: CASSDGGPGELVF. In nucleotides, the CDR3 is TGTGCCAGCAGTGATGGAGGTCCCGGGGAGCTGGTTTTT.

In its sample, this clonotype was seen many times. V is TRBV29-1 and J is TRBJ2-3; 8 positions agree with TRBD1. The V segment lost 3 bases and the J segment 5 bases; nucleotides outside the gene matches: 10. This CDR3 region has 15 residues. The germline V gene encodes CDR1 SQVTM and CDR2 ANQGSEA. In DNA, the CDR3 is TGCAGCGTTGACTCGGGCCAGGGGGCAAGAGATACGCAGTATTTT. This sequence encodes CSVDSGQGARDTQYF.

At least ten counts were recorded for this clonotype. The CDR3 coding sequence is TGTGCCAGCAGCTCCCCGGGACTAGCCCGAGACCTATACAATGAGCAGTTCTTC. It encodes CASSSPGLARDLYNEQFF. The rearrangement uses TRBV7-8 and TRBJ2-1, with 9 bases that match TRBD2. Germline CDR1 is SGHVS and CDR2 is FQNEAQ. CDR3 length: 18 residues. V dropped 4 bases and J dropped 4; count of bases not matched to a gene: 14.

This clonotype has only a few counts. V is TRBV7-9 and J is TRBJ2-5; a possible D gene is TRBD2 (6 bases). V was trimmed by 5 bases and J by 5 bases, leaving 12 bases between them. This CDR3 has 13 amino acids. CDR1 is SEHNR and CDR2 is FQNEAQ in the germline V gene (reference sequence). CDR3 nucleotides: TGTGCCAGCAGCGCAACTAGCCGCGAGACCCAGTACTTC. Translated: CASSATSRETQYF.

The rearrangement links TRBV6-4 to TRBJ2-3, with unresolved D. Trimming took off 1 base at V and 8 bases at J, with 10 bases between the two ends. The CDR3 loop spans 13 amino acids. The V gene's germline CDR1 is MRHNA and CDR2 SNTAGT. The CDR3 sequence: CASSDYSYSTQYF. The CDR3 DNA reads TGTGCCAGCAGTGACTATAGCTATAGTACGCAGTATTTT.

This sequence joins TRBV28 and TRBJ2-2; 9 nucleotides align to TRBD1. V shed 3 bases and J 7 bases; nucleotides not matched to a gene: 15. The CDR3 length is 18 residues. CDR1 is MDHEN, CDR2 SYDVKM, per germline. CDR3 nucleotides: TGTGCCAGCAGTTTTCTTTTTTCGGAACAGGGGGCAAACGGGGAGCTGTTTTTT. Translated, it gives CASSFLFSEQGANGELFF.

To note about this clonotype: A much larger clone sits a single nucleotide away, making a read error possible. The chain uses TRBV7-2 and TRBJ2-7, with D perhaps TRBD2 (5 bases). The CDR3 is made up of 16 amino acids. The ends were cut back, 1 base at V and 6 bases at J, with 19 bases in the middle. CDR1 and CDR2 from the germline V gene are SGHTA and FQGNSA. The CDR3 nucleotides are TGTGCCAGCAGCTTAGGAACCGGGATCGCTCGTGGCGAGCAGTACTTC. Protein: CASSLGTGIARGEQYF.